This T cell receptor beta chain was obtained from a study of CD8 T cells in ankylosing spondylitis (dated by TCRdb to the late 2010s). Broadly, across the study: To find TCR variants linked to disease, the study profiled T cell receptor beta repertoires in ankylosing spondylitis patients and healthy donors. The full study cohort was made up of approximately 24 ankylosing spondylitis patients and 108 healthy donors. Peripheral blood was sampled, and synovial fluid was also collected from ankylosing spondylitis patients. On the study overall, not on this receptor specifically: Blood from ankylosing spondylitis patients appeared to be characterized by a TCR beta motif made up of seven or eight highly homologous amino acid variants. Some TCR beta motif variants had previously been reported in synovial fluid and blood of reactive arthritis patients, which suggested common disease-initiation mechanisms. The disease-linked clones were reported as significantly enriched in matched synovial fluid samples from ankylosing spondylitis patients. A CD8+ phenotype was shown by the disease-linked clones, which were found at relatively low frequencies in peripheral blood.

Sequencing used an Illumina HiSeq 2500. TCR beta libraries were prepared by quantitative 5'-RACE with molecular barcodes. Per the source publication's procedure: Disease-linked TCR variants were identified with a new computational method built on a probabilistic model of VDJ rearrangement. TCRdb reworked the public reads: Q25 trimming with fastp, MiXCR clone assembly, productive beta chains retained. Rows with a matching CDR3 protein are joined into one entry that keeps the most common DNA and genes. None of the V and J calls come from the authors' own analysis; TCRdb made them. Within this sample are 150,000 to 200,000 distinct CDR3 sequences, with roughly 10% of them counted one time only. 25% to 30% of the sample goes to the ten largest clones. V is reduced by 4 bases and J by 3 bases, leaving a spacing of 13 bases between them. The germline V gene sets CDR1 to SGHRS and CDR2 to YFSETQ. The CDR3, cysteine through phenylalanine, is 15 amino acids long. CDR3 DNA only is kept here, 45 bases in frame from base 1.

The table lists this clonotype with many counts. Its antigen is still unknown. There are no base qualities to consult, and no much larger clone falls within one base. In this chain, TRBV5-1 is recombined with TRBJ2-2; no confident D gene assignment can be made. Input material: blood, either unsorted or a sorted T cell fraction (not recorded which). The TCR was taken from a male donor with ankylosing spondylitis or in good health (not recorded which). This receptor has the CDR3 CASSAYRLDTGELFF. The DNA sequence is as follows: TGCGCCAGCAGCGCGTACCGGTTGGACACCGGGGAGCTGTTTTTT.